The clone carrying this T cell receptor beta chain was seen a handful of times. Its antigen is unknown. PCR was performed using 60 Vbeta and 13 Jbeta primers. Here immunoSEQ multiplex PCR was the method, and the copy in TCRdb shows in-frame clones only, minus some. The sample includes over 95,000 clones, around two thirds of them seen just once. These data belong to a study of cytomegalovirus exposure and HLA in healthy donors. Germline CDR1 is KGHSH and CDR2 is LQKENI. The CDR3 loop spans 14 amino acids. The V segment lost 5 bases and the J segment 6 bases; nucleotides outside the gene matches: 4. Points from the study as a whole: Analyses of presence/absence relied on an assumption of roughly uniform sequencing depth across donors. Rarity held for most TCR sequences, but there were some public TCRs that occurred in many donors.

The sequence was obtained from a human donor in good health. This chain links TRBV18 with TRBJ2-1; TRBD2 matches at 10 bases. Sequencing was performed on PBMCs. CDR3 bases: TGTGCCAGCTCAAGGACTAGCGGAGGCAATGAGCAGTTCTTC. Translation: CASSRTSGGNEQFF.